The 13 T cell receptor beta chains listed next were all sequenced from one sample in a study of T-cell reconstitution after alpha-beta-depleted transplantation in children. Unique molecular identifiers tagged the TCRbeta library. TCRdb reanalysed the PCR reads using MiXCR and keeps one entry per CDR3 protein. This sample yields approximately 400,000 distinct CDR3 sequences, of which about a tenth are seen a single time; about 5% belongs to the top ten. The source was PBMCs from the stem cell graft donor, collected from the stem cell graft. All receptors derive from a human donor who donated a stem cell graft to a child with acute myeloid leukemia.

The V gene is TRBV20-1, the J gene TRBJ1-1, with TRBD1 matching 8 bases. Losses at the gene ends were 7 bases for V and 0 bases for J; bases not matched to a gene: 25. In germline, CDR1 is DFQATT, CDR2 SNEGSKA (reference sequence). There are 20 residues in the CDR3. The CDR3 is CSVTEWTGWSTSSLNTEAFF. In DNA, the CDR3 is TGCAGTGTCACAGAGTGGACAGGGTGGTCCACCTCCTCACTGAACACTGAAGCTTTCTTT.

This clonotype showed up just a few times. This chain connects TRBV20-1 to TRBJ1-1, with D unresolved. Germline CDR1 is DFQATT and CDR2 is SNEGSKA (reference sequence). Trimming took off 3 bases at V and 1 base at J, with 9 bases between the two ends. There are 13 residues in the CDR3. CDR3 amino acids: CSARAPGNTEAFF. The CDR3 coding sequence is TGCAGTGCTAGGGCCCCCGGGAACACTGAAGCTTTCTTT.

This clonotype was picked up many times. The chain joins TRBV29-1 to TRBJ2-3, with a possible D match to TRBD2 (7 bases). The CDR3 consists of 15 residues. The germline V gene encodes CDR1 SQVTM and CDR2 ANQGSEA. Trimming took 7 bases from V and 3 from J, leaving 20 bases between them. CDR3 DNA: TGCAGCGCCTTGGATCGGGGGCGGGAGACAGATACGCAGTATTTT. This gives the protein CSALDRGRETDTQYF.

This clonotype was seen a handful of times. The chain carries TRBV5-6 and TRBJ2-3, with 7 bases lining up with TRBD2. V shed 1 base, J shed 4 bases, and the junction held 3 bases outside the gene matches. The CDR3 runs to 14 residues. Germline CDR1 and CDR2: SGHDT and YYEEEE. The CDR3 is CASSLTSVADTQYF. CDR3 DNA sequence: TGTGCCAGCAGCTTGACTAGCGTCGCAGATACGCAGTATTTT.

This clonotype was observed at least ten times. This rearrangement joins TRBV20-1 to TRBJ2-3; 10 nucleotides match TRBD2. Trimming took 2 bases from V and 3 from J; bases not matched to a gene: 5. The V gene's germline CDR1 is DFQATT and CDR2 SNEGSKA (reference sequence). The CDR3 runs 15 residues. The CDR3 reads CSARSAGGPTDTQYF. In nucleotides, the CDR3 is TGCAGTGCTAGATCAGCGGGGGGGCCGACAGATACGCAGTATTTT.

The rearrangement links TRBV18 to TRBJ2-6; D is ambiguous. Deletions cut 3 bases from V and 0 bases from J, with 3 bases between. Germline V gene lookup returns CDR1 KGHSH and CDR2 LQKENI. This CDR3 is 14 amino acids long. CDR3 amino acids: CASSPTSGANVLTF. The CDR3 DNA reads as TGTGCCAGCTCACCCACCTCTGGGGCCAACGTCCTGACTTTC.

This clonotype came up a few times. V and J are TRBV21-1 and TRBJ1-5. TRBV21-1 is given as a pseudogene. This CDR3 has 14 residues. In DNA form, the CDR3 reads TGTGCCAGCAGAGGAGGGTGGGTGAAGCAGCCCCAGCATTTT. Its translation is CASRGGWVKQPQHF.

The chain joins TRBV20-1 to TRBJ1-1; weak D call: TRBD1 (5 bases). The CDR3 runs to 11 residues. Germline V lookup: CDR1 DFQATT, CDR2 SNEGSKA (reference sequence). V was shortened by 7 bases and J by 1 base, with 7 bases between the two germline ends. The CDR3 here is CSGRGNTEAFF. The CDR3 DNA follows: TGCAGTGGAAGGGGGAACACTGAAGCTTTCTTT.

The chain is built from TRBV5-4 and TRBJ2-5; D might be TRBD1 (8 bases). Trimming took 3 bases from V and 7 from J, leaving 19 bases between them. Germline V lookup: CDR1 SGHNT, CDR2 YYREEE (reference sequence). This CDR3 is 15 amino acids long. This CDR3 is CASSSRTGRDGTQYF. In DNA form, the CDR3 reads TGTGCCAGCAGCTCAAGGACAGGGAGGGACGGGACCCAGTACTTC.

The chain joins TRBV20-1 to TRBJ2-1; 8 nucleotides match TRBD2. Germline CDR1 DFQATT, CDR2 SNEGSKA (reference sequence). The CDR3 has 16 residues. Unmatched junction bases numbered 15, after V lost 5 bases and J lost 6 bases. CDR3 protein: CSADLAGLSRVNEQFF. The CDR3 DNA is TGCAGTGCTGATCTAGCGGGTCTAAGTAGGGTCAATGAGCAGTTCTTC.

This clonotype was seen a handful of times. V gene TRBV4-1 combines with J gene TRBJ2-2; 9 positions agree with TRBD1. This CDR3 comprises 16 residues. V shed 2 bases and J 5 bases; nucleotides not matched to a gene: 6. Germline V gene sequence: CDR1 MGHRA, CDR2 YSYEKL. CDR3 DNA: TGCGCCAGCAGCCAACCCGGGACAGGGCGAACCGGGGAGCTGTTTTTT. Translated: CASSQPGTGRTGELFF.

A few counts support this clonotype. The chain recombines TRBV6-1 with TRBJ2-3; D gene ambiguous. The CDR3 covers 15 residues. Trimming left V 7 bases short and J 4 bases short, with 18 bases between. Germline CDR1 and CDR2: MNHNS and SASEGT. The CDR3 protein is CASNYGPGLSDTQYF. DNA of the CDR3: TGTGCCAGCAACTACGGGCCGGGTCTGTCAGATACGCAGTATTTT.

The gene calls are TRBV20-1 and TRBJ2-5; TRBD1 might be the D (5 bases). The germline gives CDR1 DFQATT, CDR2 SNEGSKA (reference sequence). This CDR3 is 15 amino acids long. Trimming cost V 6 bases and J 2 bases, with 19 bases left between them. The CDR3 DNA is TGCAGTGCCCTCCCCGGACATTTTGGGCAAGAGACCCAGTACTTC. Its protein is CSALPGHFGQETQYF.